Listed below are T cell receptor beta chains from one sample, sequenced in a study of T cell changes during pregnancy in multiple sclerosis. Sequenced by immunoSEQ multiplex PCR; TCRdb stores in-frame clones only, minus some. The table includes about 42,000 clones, approximately 80% detected once. This material consisted of CD4+ T cells from peripheral blood mononuclear cells, taken before pregnancy. All receptors derive from a female donor with multiple sclerosis, enrolled in a pregnancy study. Each CDR3 is given with its conserved first and last residue. D genes are given only for firm matches. Not every row has a clone size; where given, it reads once, few, many or a size class.

J: TRBJ2-1
size: .
V: TRBV7-2
D: .
CDR3: CASSLSAGEQFF
DNA: TGTGCCAGCAGCTTATCGGCGGGAGAGCAGTTCTTC

J: TRBJ2-1
size: .
V: TRBV6-5
D: .
CDR3: CASSYTGLGSYNEQFF
DNA: TGTGCCAGCAGTTATACGGGACTTGGCTCCTACAATGAGCAGTTCTTC

J: TRBJ1-4
size: many
V: TRBV15
D: .
CDR3: CATSARFLEKLFF
DNA: TGTGCCACCAGCGCTCGATTCCTAGAAAAACTGTTTTTT

J: TRBJ1-4
size: .
V: TRBV2
D: TRBD1
CDR3: CASSEARTGQSEKLFF
DNA: TGTGCCAGCAGTGAAGCCCGAACGGGACAGAGTGAAAAACTGTTTTTT

J: TRBJ2-2
size: .
V: TRBV12-5
D: .
CDR3: CASGLVQVGTNTGELFF
DNA: TGTGCTAGTGGTTTGGTACAAGTCGGGACAAACACCGGGGAGCTGTTTTTT

J: TRBJ2-2
size: .
V: TRBV25-1
D: .
CDR3: CASSDGSGSTGELFF
DNA: TGTGCCAGCAGTGACGGTAGCGGTTCCACCGGGGAGCTGTTTTTT

J: TRBJ1-2
size: .
V: TRBV7-3
D: TRBD1
CDR3: CASSSGQGKSSGYTF
DNA: TGTGCCAGCAGCTCTGGACAGGGAAAGAGCTCTGGCTACACCTTC

J: TRBJ2-3
size: .
V: TRBV2
D: TRBD2
CDR3: CASSLAGNTDTQYF
DNA: TGTGCCAGCAGTCTAGCGGGGAACACAGATACGCAGTATTTT

J: TRBJ2-3
size: .
V: TRBV11-3
D: .
CDR3: CASSFDSNTDTQYF
DNA: TGTGCCAGCAGCTTTGACAGTAACACAGATACGCAGTATTTT

J: TRBJ2-1
size: medium-sized
V: TRBV6-6
D: TRBD2
CDR3: CASLGGIRNNEQFF
DNA: TGTGCCAGCCTGGGGGGGATTAGGAACAATGAGCAGTTCTTC

J: TRBJ1-4
size: few
V: TRBV5-1
D: TRBD1
CDR3: CASSPHTGGGEKLFF
DNA: TGCGCCAGCAGCCCGCATACAGGGGGAGGTGAAAAACTGTTTTTT